The rows below give T cell receptor beta chains drawn from one sample of a study of control samples from healthy donors and cancer patients. Clones were read by immunoSEQ multiplex PCR, and TCRdb kept only the in-frame ones, dropping some. The table records 20,000 to 25,000 clones, approximately 90% of them present only once. What was sequenced was PBMCs. The receptors stem from a woman in her sixties with head and neck cancer. Each CDR3 is given without its conserved first and last residue.

CDR3	V	J
ASSYRLYPREKLF	TRBV6-5	TRBJ1-4
ASSFQPGQGIGYEQY	TRBV7-9	TRBJ2-7
ASGLGLAGGNEQF	TRBV12-5	TRBJ2-1
ASSLSNGGELF	TRBV27	TRBJ2-2
ASSQRLGNTIY	TRBV14	TRBJ1-3
ASRNARDEQY	TRBV5-6	TRBJ2-7
ASSTLAGVVNEQF	TRBV19	TRBJ2-1
SVEKLGTSTDTQY	TRBV29-1	TRBJ2-3
ASSLAPGMGYNEQF	TRBV5-1	TRBJ2-1
ATSSGIGIAKNIQY	TRBV15	TRBJ2-4
ASSLKGERGSPLH	TRBV5-1	TRBJ1-6
ASSPDPYNEQF	TRBV7-9	TRBJ2-1
ASSDPGFWGTGELF	TRBV6-1	TRBJ2-2
ASSAGNYEQY	TRBV5-1	TRBJ2-7
ASSLEGAGYEQY	TRBV5-1	TRBJ2-7
ASSLGQGTEQY	TRBV19	TRBJ2-7
ASSLGTSKKF	TRBV12-3/TRBV12-4	TRBJ2-1
ASSFFDEQF	TRBV7-9	TRBJ2-1
ASARRGQGVREQY	TRBV5-6	TRBJ2-7
ASGVTVNEKLF	TRBV28	TRBJ1-4
ASHREMNTEAF	TRBV19	TRBJ1-1
ASRPSPQNNQPQY	TRBV5-1	NA
ASSFSGTLMNTEAF	TRBV27	TRBJ1-1
ASSRIGQGATDTQY	TRBV7-9	TRBJ2-3
ASSPLTSGGADTQY	TRBV9	TRBJ2-3
ASSLWSPLQNNEQF	TRBV5-1	TRBJ2-1
ASSPATGDNSPLH	TRBV5-5	TRBJ1-6
ASSVFYEQY	TRBV25-1	TRBJ2-7
ATSRVSGVRAKNIQY	TRBV15	TRBJ2-4
ASSPPEVLATGETQY	TRBV18	TRBJ2-5
ATKGGQVNWCNQPQH	TRBV24-1	TRBJ1-5
ASSYYRAGNTEAF	TRBV6-5	TRBJ1-1
ASRPVGNQPQH	TRBV2	TRBJ1-5
ASSQEHRLSYEQY	TRBV4-2	TRBJ2-7
ASSYSSRTNDEAF	TRBV6-5	TRBJ1-1
ASSEARTGGVTSQLDEQF	TRBV6-1	TRBJ2-1
ARSFFGMNTEAF	TRBV5-3	TRBJ1-1
ASSPDRGWGNTIY	TRBV5-1	TRBJ1-3
ASSPGTSGRDTDTQY	TRBV7-6	TRBJ2-3
ASSNYGYT	TRBV19	TRBJ1-2
ASSLITGQGYEQY	TRBV27	TRBJ2-7
ASSFDRGRETQY	TRBV11-2	TRBJ2-5
ASSLDYEQY	TRBV5-5	TRBJ2-7
ASSLTGGLETQY	TRBV5-1	TRBJ2-5
ALERARLGLPSGANVLT	TRBV30	TRBJ2-6
ASSQGAAKILTEAF	TRBV3-1/TRBV3-2	TRBJ1-1
ASSAAWMYEQY	TRBV2	TRBJ2-7
ASSIGTRTYEQY	TRBV19	TRBJ2-7
ASSPGYPSGSYSYEQY	TRBV3-1/TRBV3-2	TRBJ2-7
ASRGQGAGGYT	TRBV28	TRBJ1-2
ASSPSGQSAF	TRBV18	TRBJ1-1
GGTHIGNEQF	TRBV29-1	TRBJ2-1
ASSPDGTSGLEQY	TRBV9	TRBJ2-7
ASSLGLAGNEQF	TRBV7-9	TRBJ2-1
ASGNREPSYEQY	TRBV6-6	TRBJ2-7
ASSASGNTIY	TRBV2	TRBJ1-3
ASNPGQGRNSNQPQH	TRBV19	TRBJ1-5
ASSSRGPGQISGNTIY	TRBV27	TRBJ1-3